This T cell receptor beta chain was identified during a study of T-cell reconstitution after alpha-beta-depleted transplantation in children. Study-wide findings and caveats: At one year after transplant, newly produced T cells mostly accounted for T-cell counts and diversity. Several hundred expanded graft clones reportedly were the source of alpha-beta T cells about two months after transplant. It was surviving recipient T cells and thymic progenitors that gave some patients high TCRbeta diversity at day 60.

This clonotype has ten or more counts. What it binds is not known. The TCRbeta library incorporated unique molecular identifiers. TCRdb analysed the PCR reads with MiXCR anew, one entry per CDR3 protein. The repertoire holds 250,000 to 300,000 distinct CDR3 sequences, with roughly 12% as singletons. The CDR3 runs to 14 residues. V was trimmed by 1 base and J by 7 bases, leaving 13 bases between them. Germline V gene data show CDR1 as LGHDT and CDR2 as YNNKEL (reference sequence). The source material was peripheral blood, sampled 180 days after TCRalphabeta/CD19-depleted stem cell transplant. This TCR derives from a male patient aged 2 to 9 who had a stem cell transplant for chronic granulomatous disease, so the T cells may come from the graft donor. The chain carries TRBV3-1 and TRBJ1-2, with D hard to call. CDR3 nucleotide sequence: TGTGCCAGCAGCCAAGCAGTAGGGTTTGGTGGCTACACCTTC. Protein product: CASSQAVGFGGYTF.